A single sample is the source of the 23 T cell receptor beta chains below, sequenced in a study of Tregs in tolerant kidney transplant recipients. Data came from immunoSEQ multiplex PCR; TCRdb stores just in-frame clones and leaves some out. This sample has about 240,000 clones, with roughly 80% found just once. Sequencing was performed on CD4+ T cells from blood. These TCRs come from a human donor in good health.

V and J are TRBV7-8 and TRBJ2-1; 11 nucleotides match TRBD1. V trimming: 5 bases; J trimming: 6 bases; junction bases outside the gene matches: 0. The CDR3 is 13 amino acids. Germline V gives CDR1 SGHVS, CDR2 FQNEAQ. The chain's CDR3 is CASSGTGGNEQFF. The DNA of the CDR3 is TGTGCCAGCAGCGGGACAGGGGGCAATGAGCAGTTCTTC. Full variable domain (outside the CDR3, taken from reference TRBV7-8 and TRBJ2-1): GAGVSQSPRYKVAKRGQDVALRCDPISGHVSLFWYQQALGQGPEFLTYFQNEAQLDKSGLPSDRFFAERPEGSVSTLKIQRTQQEDSAVYLCASSGTGGNEQFFGPGTRLTVL.

This clone was detected a few times. This chain links TRBV6-4 with TRBJ2-2; D gene unclear. CDR1 and CDR2 (germline): MRHNA, SNTAGT. This CDR3 contains 13 residues. V lost 2 bases and J lost 0, with 1 base in between. The CDR3 is CASSDTNTGELFF. CDR3 bases: TGTGCCAGCAGTGACACGAACACCGGGGAGCTGTTTTTT.

The rearrangement uses TRBV9 and TRBJ1-2; 9 bases are shared with TRBD1. This CDR3 spans 16 amino acids. V lost 4 bases, J lost 6 bases, and 13 bases stayed unmatched. Per the germline V gene, CDR1 is SGDLS and CDR2 is YYNGEE. This CDR3 reads CASSQQGAGGRNGYTF. The CDR3, as DNA: TGTGCCAGCAGCCAACAGGGGGCAGGGGGACGAAATGGCTACACCTTC.

This chain joins TRBV10-2 and TRBJ2-4; 7 nucleotides agree with TRBD1. This CDR3 is built from 14 residues. J gave up 0 bases and V 7 bases, and 3 bases lay outside the gene matches. Germline CDR1 is WSHSY and CDR2 is SAAADI. CDR3 region: CASNTGVAKNIQYF. The CDR3 DNA follows: TGCGCCAGCAATACAGGGGTAGCCAAAAACATTCAGTACTTC.

This clone showed up just a few times. J is TRBJ2-2 and V is TRBV15; either TRBD1 or TRBD2 may supply D (5 bases each). Trimming removed 3 bases at V and 5 bases at J, with 25 bases between. Per the germline V gene, CDR1 is LNHNV and CDR2 is YYDKDF (reference sequence). This CDR3 comprises 19 residues. Here the CDR3 reads CATSRPSGRQLTRTGELFF. CDR3 sequence (DNA): TGTGCCACCAGCAGGCCATCTGGGAGACAGTTAACAAGGACCGGGGAGCTGTTTTTT.

This rearrangement joins TRBV6-5 to TRBJ1-2; the D is unclear. This CDR3 contains 14 residues. Deletions cut 2 bases from V and 0 bases from J, with 7 bases between. Germline V CDR1 and CDR2: MNHEY, SVGAGI. CDR3 sequence: CASSYRGSNYGYTF. Here the CDR3 DNA reads TGTGCCAGCAGTTACCGAGGGTCTAACTATGGCTACACCTTC.

The gene calls are TRBV11-2 and TRBJ2-1, with TRBD2 identical over 9 bases. The CDR3 is 16 amino acids. The trim removed 3 bases at V and 6 bases at J, leaving 9 bases unmatched. CDR1 and CDR2 from the germline V gene are SGHAT and FQNNGV. The DNA for the CDR3 is TGTGCCAGCAGCTTCATCGGGACTAGCAGGGTCAATGAGCAGTTCTTC. Its protein product is CASSFIGTSRVNEQFF.

The genes are TRBV10-3 and TRBJ2-1, with D uncertain. Trimming pared 2 bases from V and 8 bases from J, leaving 10 bases between. Germline CDR1 reads ENHRY; CDR2 reads SYGVKD. CDR3 size: 13 residues. The CDR3 bases are TGTGCCATCAGTGAGACGCAGCCAGATGAGCAGTTCTTC. This gives the protein CAISETQPDEQFF.

The genes are TRBV29-1 and TRBJ1-6; 10 nucleotides line up with TRBD1. V was clipped by 5 bases and J by 5 bases; unmatched bases: 3. The CDR3 extends over 14 amino acids. Per the germline V gene, CDR1 is SQVTM and CDR2 is ANQGSEA. CDR3 protein: CSVWTGGDNSPLHF. CDR3 coding DNA: TGCAGCGTTTGGACAGGGGGGGATAATTCACCCCTCCACTTT.

The chain employs TRBV7-9 and TRBJ1-3, with D possibly TRBD1 on 5 matching bases. The CDR3 has 16 amino acids. CDR1 and CDR2 (germline): SEHNR, FQNEAQ (reference sequence). V was clipped by 5 bases and J by 0 bases, with 14 bases between them. The CDR3 is CASSTGPPLSGNTIYF. Written as DNA, the CDR3 is TGTGCCAGCAGCACAGGACCCCCCCTCTCTGGAAACACCATATATTTT.

The chain combines TRBV6-5 with TRBJ2-7; D assignment may be TRBD1 or TRBD2 (6 bases each). V was pared by 5 bases and J by 1 base, with 15 bases between. Germline V CDR1 and CDR2: MNHEY, SVGAGI. The CDR3 spans 15 residues. This CDR3 is CASSLRGPASYEQYF. The CDR3, as DNA: TGTGCCAGCAGTCTTCGGGGGCCCGCTTCCTACGAGCAGTACTTC.

V and J are TRBV7-8 and TRBJ2-3; the match to TRBD2 covers 10 bases. Trimming took 3 bases from V and 0 from J; bases not matched to a gene: 12. The CDR3 spans 19 residues. Germline V lookup: CDR1 SGHVS, CDR2 FQNEAQ. The CDR3: CASSFPLASGGHSTDTQYF. CDR3 nucleotides: TGTGCCAGCAGCTTCCCCCTTGCTAGCGGGGGCCATAGCACAGATACGCAGTATTTT.

The chain is built from TRBV4-1 and TRBJ2-5, with D tentatively TRBD2 (6 bases). V lost 1 base and J lost 11, with 23 bases in between. This CDR3 comprises 16 residues. Germline V gene lookup returns CDR1 MGHRA and CDR2 YSYEKL. CDR3 coding DNA: TGCGCCAGCAGCCAAGGCCTACCGGGAGCGTCTGGAGAGCAGTACTTC. The encoded protein is CASSQGLPGASGEQYF.

The chain is built from TRBV30 and TRBJ1-1, with D perhaps matching TRBD1 (5 bases). The CDR3 has 13 residues. The V end was cut by 5 bases, the J end by 4 bases, with 14 bases between. Germline-derived CDR1 and CDR2 are GTSNPN and SVGIG (reference sequence). CDR3 amino acids: CAWGLGGGTEAFF. The CDR3 bases are TGTGCCTGGGGTCTGGGGGGTGGCACTGAAGCTTTCTTT.

Of note for this clone: Different DNA sequences within this sample yield the same CDR3. V and J are TRBV29-1 and TRBJ1-3; no reliable D call. Trimming pared 6 bases from V and 1 base from J, leaving 10 bases between. Germline assignment: CDR1 SQVTM and CDR2 ANQGSEA. The CDR3 has 13 residues. CDR3 in DNA: TGCAGCGTGGGAGGCGTGTCTGGAAACACCATATATTTT. Translation gives CSVGGVSGNTIYF.

The gene calls are TRBV19 and TRBJ1-2, with 7 bases that match TRBD1. Germline values: CDR1 LNHDA, CDR2 SQIVND (reference sequence). CDR3 size: 18 residues. The ends lost 1 base at V and 7 bases at J; junction bases unmatched: 18. DNA for the CDR3: TGTGCCAGTAGTATAGGGACAGTCTCCAGGGGGTGGATGCGTGGCTACACCTTC. Protein: CASSIGTVSRGWMRGYTF.

The sample holds one count of this clone. This rearrangement joins TRBV19 to TRBJ2-7; 11 nucleotides agree with TRBD1. Trimming took 3 bases from V and 2 from J; bases not matched to a gene: 0. CDR1 and CDR2 (germline): LNHDA, SQIVND (reference sequence). The CDR3 has 14 residues. The CDR3 spells CASSMDRGPYEQYF. The CDR3 region has the DNA TGTGCCAGTAGTATGGACAGGGGGCCCTACGAGCAGTACTTC.

The rearrangement uses TRBV5-1 and TRBJ2-7; 10 bases line up with TRBD1. Germline values: CDR1 SGHRS, CDR2 YFSETQ. V shed 0 bases and J 6 bases; nucleotides not matched to a gene: 6. The CDR3 contains 15 residues. The CDR3 DNA reads TGCGCCAGCAGCTTGGATGGGACAGGGGTTCGCGAGCAGTACTTC. Its translation is CASSLDGTGVREQYF.

Concerning this clone: Other DNA sequences of this sample code for an identical CDR3. This rearrangement joins TRBV5-1 to TRBJ1-1, with 7 bases matching TRBD1. V lost 4 bases and J lost 0; bases outside the gene matches: 3. Germline assignment: CDR1 SGHRS and CDR2 YFSETQ. This CDR3 is 14 amino acids long. In DNA form, the CDR3 reads TGCGCCAGCAGCCTGGACAGGATGAACACTGAAGCTTTCTTT. It encodes CASSLDRMNTEAFF.

This clone was observed once. The chain recombines TRBV7-9 with TRBJ2-7; D gene ambiguous. Germline values: CDR1 SEHNR, CDR2 FQNEAQ (reference sequence). Trimming shortened V by 0 bases and J by 3 bases, and 6 bases separated the two germline ends. The CDR3 has 13 amino acids. CDR3 sequence: CASSLARGYEQYF. CDR3 nucleotides: TGTGCCAGCAGCTTAGCCCGCGGCTACGAGCAGTACTTC.

The CDR3 sequence: CASSLGPNEKLFF. CDR3 coding DNA: TGTGCCAGCAGCTTAGGTCCTAATGAAAAACTGTTTTTT. The J gene is TRBJ1-4, the V gene TRBV11-2; D is unclear. The CDR3 extends over 13 amino acids. CDR1 and CDR2 from the germline V gene are SGHAT and FQNNGV. Between the trimmed V and J ends, which lost 1 base and 3 bases, there was a span of 3 bases.

This clone has only one observation. This chain connects TRBV30 to TRBJ1-5; D remains unclear. Germline values: CDR1 GTSNPN, CDR2 SVGIG (reference sequence). This CDR3 is built from 15 residues. With 1 base removed from V and 5 bases from J, the gap between germline ends came to 15 bases. The chain's CDR3 is CAWSGPGPMYQPQHF. The CDR3 region has the DNA TGTGCCTGGAGTGGCCCGGGCCCCATGTATCAGCCCCAGCATTTT.

The chain has TRBV12-2 and TRBJ1-3. TRBV12-2 is marked as a pseudogene. The CDR3 consists of 17 residues. In DNA, the CDR3 is TGTGCAAGTCGCTTAAAACGGGACTTATGCTCTGGAAACACCATATATTTT. Its protein is CASRLKRDLCSGNTIYF.